This TCR beta chain originates from a study of somatic mutations in cytotoxic T cells in rheumatoid arthritis. Turning to the study itself: Blood samples of about 30 ml were drawn from patients (in EDTA) right after diagnosis and before any treatment. Study-wide findings and caveats: There was no significant difference in CD8+ T-cell clonality between rheumatoid arthritis patients and age-matched healthy controls.

A note on this clone: Its target is unknown.

V lost 6 bases and J 1 base, leaving 7 bases between the germline ends. From germline, CDR1 is MNHEY and CDR2 SMNVEV (reference sequence). The CDR3 spans 13 residues. The table came from immunoSEQ multiplex PCR; TCRdb's copy has only in-frame clones and leaves some out. This table holds several thousand clones, around 75% found once. The sequence was collected from an adult with rheumatoid arthritis. The chain employs TRBV27 and TRBJ2-1, with D uncertain. Sequencing used CD8+ T cells sorted from blood. The CDR3 coding sequence is TGTGCCAGCAGCCGAACTTCCTACAATGAGCAGTTCTTC. The encoded protein is CASSRTSYNEQFF.